The rows below give T cell receptor beta chains drawn from one sample of a study of blood T cell repertoires in COVID-19. Generated by immunoSEQ multiplex PCR, the TCRdb table keeps only in-frame clones and is missing some. The top ten hold more than 10% of the sample, which has roughly 110,000 clones, 85% seen once. The sample was peripheral blood. Receptors were obtained from a human donor in a cohort sampled during active COVID-19. CDR3s include the opening cysteine and the closing phenylalanine or tryptophan. A D gene is named only where the DNA matches it firmly. Not all rows give a size; the values are once, few, many and, for expanded clones, a class.

D	V	J	size	CDR3	DNA
TRBD2	TRBV2	TRBJ2-2	-	CASSSTSGVTGELFF	TGTGCCAGCAGCAGTACTAGCGGGGTCACCGGGGAGCTGTTTTTT
TRBD2	TRBV7-2	TRBJ2-4	-	CASSLAAGGALAKNIQYF	TGTGCCAGCAGCTTAGCAGCGGGGGGGGCACTAGCCAAAAACATTCAGTACTTC
TRBD2	TRBV7-6	TRBJ2-3	-	CASSLPSGGTDTQYF	TGTGCCAGCAGCTTACCTAGCGGGGGCACAGATACGCAGTATTTT
TRBD1	TRBV28	TRBJ1-3	-	CASSSPIVGRTGLSGNTIYF	TGTGCCAGCAGTTCACCCATTGTTGGGAGGACAGGCCTCTCTGGAAACACCATATATTTT
-	TRBV4-3	TRBJ2-4	-	CASSGTGKNIQYF	TGCGCCAGCAGCGGTACCGGCAAAAACATTCAGTACTTC
TRBD2	TRBV6-6	TRBJ2-3	once	CASSYILARTDTQYF	TGTGCCAGCAGTTATATACTAGCGCGCACAGATACGCAGTATTTT
TRBD1	TRBV7-9	TRBJ1-4	-	CASSIRTGRDEKLFF	TGTGCCAGCAGCATCAGGACAGGGCGGGATGAAAAACTGTTTTTT
-	TRBV27	TRBJ2-7	-	CASSFTGDEQYF	TGTGCCAGCAGTTTTACGGGGGACGAGCAGTACTTC
-	TRBV6-2/TRBV6-3	TRBJ1-5	-	CASSWGRRRSNQPQHF	TGTGCCAGCAGCTGGGGCAGGCGGAGAAGCAATCAGCCCCAGCATTTT
TRBD1	TRBV12-5	TRBJ2-7	-	CASGLGTGPTYEQYF	TGTGCTAGTGGCTTAGGGACAGGACCGACCTACGAGCAGTACTTC
TRBD2	TRBV24-1	TRBJ2-3	-	CATSALAGGDTQYF	TGTGCCACCAGTGCCCTAGCGGGGGGAGATACGCAGTATTTT
-	TRBV28	TRBJ1-3	-	CASSSPGVPGNTIYF	TGTGCCAGCAGCTCCCCGGGGGTCCCTGGAAACACCATATATTTT
-	TRBV3-1/TRBV3-2	TRBJ1-1	-	CASRLGEGYTEAFF	TGTGCCAGCAGGCTCGGGGAGGGATACACTGAAGCTTTCTTT
TRBD2	TRBV6-5	TRBJ2-1	-	CASSYSTSSEQFF	TGTGCCAGCAGTTACTCGACTAGCAGTGAGCAGTTCTTC
TRBD1	TRBV12-5	TRBJ1-5	few	CASGRVGGGQPQHF	TGTGCTAGTGGCAGGGTAGGGGGCGGTCAGCCCCAGCATTTT
TRBD1	TRBV5-1	TRBJ2-1	-	CASSGGQPVYNEQFF	TGCGCCAGCAGCGGGGGACAGCCGGTATACAATGAGCAGTTCTTC
TRBD2	TRBV2	TRBJ2-1	-	CASSQLAGGLFF	TGTGCCAGCAGTCAACTAGCGGGGGGGCTGTTCTTC
-	TRBV25-1	TRBJ2-3	-	CASSESRGNTQYF	TGTGCCAGCAGTGAATCGAGAGGCAATACGCAGTATTTT
TRBD1	TRBV28	TRBJ2-5	-	CASSTIYPQGEETQYF	TGTGCCAGCAGCACTATATACCCACAGGGGGAAGAGACCCAGTACTTC
-	TRBV7-9	TRBJ1-4	-	CASSESRVGEKLFF	TGTGCCAGCAGCGAAAGCAGGGTTGGTGAAAAACTGTTTTTT
TRBD2	TRBV14	TRBJ2-3	-	CASSQTLAGGLDTQYF	TGTGCCAGCAGCCAGACACTAGCGGGGGGGCTGGATACGCAGTATTTT
TRBD2	TRBV7-9	TRBJ2-6	-	CASSLGTGGANVLTF	TGTGCCAGCAGCTTGGGGACGGGAGGTGCCAACGTCCTGACTTTC
TRBD2	TRBV11-2	TRBJ2-3	-	CASSLGTGGTDTQYF	TGTGCCAGCAGCTTAGGAACGGGGGGGACAGATACGCAGTATTTT
TRBD1	TRBV3-1/TRBV3-2	TRBJ1-2	-	CASSQDRTGYGYTF	TGTGCCAGCAGCCAAGACCGGACAGGGTATGGCTACACCTTC
-	TRBV6-1	TRBJ1-5	-	CASSERAQSEGNQPQHF	TGTGCCAGCAGTGAGAGGGCTCAATCCGAGGGCAATCAGCCCCAGCATTTT
TRBD1	TRBV7-3	TRBJ2-7	-	CASSVAATGAYEQYF	TGTGCCAGCAGCGTAGCAGCCACAGGGGCCTACGAGCAGTACTTC
-	TRBV9	TRBJ1-4	-	CASSPRTGTTNEKLFF	TGTGCCAGCAGCCCCCGTACAGGGACAACTAATGAAAAACTGTTTTTT
TRBD1	TRBV3-1/TRBV3-2	TRBJ1-1	once	CASRPTPGQGKKYTEAFF	TGTGCCAGCAGGCCCACCCCGGGACAGGGAAAAAAGTACACTGAAGCTTTCTTT
-	TRBV21-1	TRBJ2-3	-	CASSKDAGTCTDTQYF	TGTGCCAGCAGCAAAGACGCAGGGACTTGCACAGATACGCAGTATTTT
TRBD1	TRBV7-9	TRBJ1-4	-	CASSLPGQGRGKLFF	TGTGCCAGCAGCCTTCCGGGACAGGGTAGAGGAAAACTGTTTTTT